The 27 T cell receptor beta chains listed next were all sequenced from one sample in a study of cytomegalovirus exposure and HLA in healthy donors. The PCR had 60 Vbeta and 13 Jbeta primers. Data came from immunoSEQ multiplex PCR; TCRdb stores just in-frame clones and leaves some out. This sample has a few hundred thousand clones, with around nine tenths found just once. Sequencing was performed on PBMCs. Receptors originate from a girl aged 2 to 9 in good health and CMV-seronegative.

V usage is TRBV7-2 and J usage is TRBJ1-2, with D maybe TRBD1 (6 bases). The CDR3 runs 15 residues. In germline, CDR1 is SGHTA, CDR2 FQGNSA. V was shortened by 5 bases and J by 5 bases, with 18 bases between the two germline ends. In DNA form, the CDR3 reads TGTGCCAGCAGCCCCCGGGCGGGGGGCGCTTATGGCTACACCTTC. The encoded protein is CASSPRAGGAYGYTF.

V gene TRBV19 combines with J gene TRBJ1-6, with D possibly TRBD1 on 6 matching bases. The CDR3 sequence is 15 residues long. CDR1 is LNHDA, CDR2 SQIVND, per germline (reference sequence). V lost 5 bases and J lost 8, with 16 bases in between. CDR3: CASSPGQGMDSPLHF. The CDR3 coding sequence is TGTGCCAGTAGTCCCGGGCAGGGGATGGATTCACCCCTCCACTTT.

The J gene is TRBJ2-7, the V gene TRBV7-9; TRBD1 matches 8 bases. The CDR3 contains 16 residues. Germline assignment: CDR1 SEHNR and CDR2 FQNEAQ (reference sequence). The V gene end was trimmed by 4 bases and the J gene end by 2 bases; junction bases not matched to a gene: 10. The CDR3, as DNA: TGTGCCAGCAGCTCCCCACGCGGACAGGGTCCCTACGAGCAGTACTTC. It specifies CASSSPRGQGPYEQYF.

This clone was seen a single time. The J gene is TRBJ1-2, the V gene TRBV6-5, with 7 nucleotides matching TRBD1. Germline CDR1 and CDR2: MNHEY and SVGAGI. Trimming cost V 5 bases and J 6 bases; bases outside gene matches: 6. CDR3 length: 13 amino acids. The CDR3 DNA sequence: TGTGCCAGCAGTACAGGGGCGTATAATGGCTACACCTTC. Translated: CASSTGAYNGYTF.

V usage is TRBV21-1 and J usage is TRBJ2-5; the table names TRBD1, a call not compared with the DNA. TRBV21-1 is termed a pseudogene. The CDR3 is 16 residues long. The CDR3: CASSITGTSAPKTQYF. CDR3 DNA sequence: TGTGCCAGCAGCATTACCGGGACATCAGCGCCAAAGACCCAGTACTTC.

This clone was counted a single time. The chain links TRBV15 to TRBJ1-1; D ambiguous. CDR1 LNHNV and CDR2 YYDKDF come from the germline V gene (reference sequence). This CDR3 has 14 amino acids. V lost 0 bases, J lost 7 bases, and 12 bases lay in between. CDR3 sequence (DNA): TGTGCCACCAGCAGAGATCTCGCGGCTGGTGAAGCTTTCTTT. This encodes CATSRDLAAGEAFF.

The chain couples TRBV7-2 to TRBJ1-1; maybe TRBD1 (6 bases). The V and J ends lost 7 bases and 12 bases respectively, with 15 bases between them. Germline V lookup: CDR1 SGHTA, CDR2 FQGNSA. The CDR3 has 11 amino acids. The CDR3 nucleotides read TGTGCCAGCACCACGGACAGTAAACCTTTCTTT. As protein: CASTTDSKPFF.

The count of this clone is one. The V and J genes are TRBV19 and TRBJ2-5, with D uncertain. The CDR3 has 13 amino acids. The ends were cut back, 1 base at V and 0 bases at J, with 3 bases in the middle. CDR1 LNHDA and CDR2 SQIVND come from the germline V gene (reference sequence). The CDR3 sequence is CASSIAYQETQYF. Here the CDR3 DNA reads TGTGCCAGTAGTATAGCGTACCAAGAGACCCAGTACTTC.

The CDR3 loop is CASRRGGLSNEQFF. CDR3 sequence (DNA): TGTGCCAGCAGACGCGGGGGTCTTTCTAATGAGCAGTTCTTC. The chain recombines TRBV28 with TRBJ2-1, with 7 bases identical to TRBD2. J was trimmed by 7 bases and V by 6 bases; bases with no gene match: 9. The CDR3 length is 14 residues. Germline CDR1 and CDR2: MDHEN and SYDVKM. Filled out from reference TRBV28 and TRBJ2-1, the complete variable domain reads DVKVTQSSRYLVKRTGEKVFLECVQDMDHENMFWYRQDPGLGLRLIYFSYDVKMKEKGDIPEGYSVSREKKERFSLILESASTNQTSMYLCASRRGGLSNEQFFGPGTRLTVL.

This chain uses TRBV6-1 with TRBJ1-2, with 8 bases aligning to TRBD1. The V and J ends lost 3 bases and 0 bases, in that order; junction bases with no gene match: 3. The germline V gene encodes CDR1 MNHNS and CDR2 SASEGT. The CDR3 runs to 15 residues. The CDR3 nucleotides are TGTGCCAGCAGTGAGGGGACAGGAGCTAACTATGGCTACACCTTC. This codes for CASSEGTGANYGYTF.

The J gene is TRBJ2-5, the V gene TRBV5-1; TRBD1 matches 7 bases. With 1 base clipped from V and 1 base from J, the junction kept 7 bases outside the gene matches. This CDR3 contains 16 residues. Germline CDR1 SGHRS, CDR2 YFSETQ. CDR3 bases: TGCGCCAGCAGCTTGTCGGGACAGCTTTTCCAAGAGACCCAGTACTTC. Its protein is CASSLSGQLFQETQYF.

This rearrangement joins TRBV27 to TRBJ2-1; TRBD2 agrees at 13 bases. The CDR3 has 18 residues. Germline V gene sequence: CDR1 MNHEY, CDR2 SMNVEV (reference sequence). Unmatched junction bases numbered 8, after V lost 6 bases and J lost 0 bases. The DNA of the CDR3 is TGTGCCAGCAGCCGGGGACTAGCGGGGACTCACTCCTACAATGAGCAGTTCTTC. Translation: CASSRGLAGTHSYNEQFF.

The V call is TRBV7-8, the J call TRBJ2-5; D uncertain. From germline, CDR1 is SGHVS and CDR2 FQNEAQ. The CDR3 is 13 residues long. Trimming removed 0 bases at V and 5 bases at J, with 7 bases between. As DNA, the CDR3 is TGTGCCAGCAGCTTAGCCCCCGCGGAGACCCAGTACTTC. It codes for CASSLAPAETQYF.

This clone was observed once. V and J are TRBV19 and TRBJ2-7; 9 bases agree with TRBD2. After removal of 6 bases from V and 3 bases from J, the junction contained 9 bases not matched to a gene. Germline V lookup: CDR1 LNHDA, CDR2 SQIVND (reference sequence). CDR3 length: 15 residues. As DNA, the CDR3 is TGTGCCAGTAGCAGGGGGAGCGGGGGGTTCTACGAGCAGTACTTC. Translation gives CASSRGSGGFYEQYF.

The chain employs TRBV19 and TRBJ1-6; 10 positions agree with TRBD1. CDR3 size: 19 residues. The V gene's germline CDR1 is LNHDA and CDR2 SQIVND (reference sequence). The ends lost 1 base at V and 0 bases at J; junction bases unmatched: 6. The CDR3 here is CASSIGGRTGGSYNSPLHF. The CDR3 DNA sequence: TGTGCCAGTAGTATAGGCGGCCGGACAGGGGGCTCCTATAATTCACCCCTCCACTTT.

This sequence joins TRBV30 and TRBJ1-3; D remains unclear. In germline, CDR1 is GTSNPN, CDR2 SVGIG (reference sequence). V was cut by 2 bases and J by 0 bases, with 5 bases left in between. The CDR3 consists of 13 residues. CDR3 amino acids: CAWSPSSGNTIYF. The DNA of the CDR3 is TGTGCCTGGAGTCCGAGCTCTGGAAACACCATATATTTT.

The chain uses TRBV19 and TRBJ2-1; D remains ambiguous. The length of the CDR3 is 11 residues. Trimming removed 6 bases from V and 9 bases from J, with 9 bases in between. In germline, CDR1 is LNHDA, CDR2 SQIVND (reference sequence). The CDR3: CASSSRIEQFF. For the CDR3, the DNA is TGTGCCAGTAGCTCGAGGATTGAGCAGTTCTTC.

This clone was observed a single time. This rearrangement joins TRBV30 to TRBJ1-3; a weak D match, TRBD1 (6 bases). This CDR3 contains 13 residues. Trimming removed 4 bases at V and 4 bases at J, with 11 bases between. Germline V gene sequence: CDR1 GTSNPN, CDR2 SVGIG (reference sequence). For the CDR3, the DNA is TGTGCCTGGACCTACGGACAGGGAAACACCATATATTTT. Its translation: CAWTYGQGNTIYF.

The V gene is TRBV7-8, the J gene TRBJ2-3; tentatively, D is TRBD2 (6 bases). Germline V CDR1 and CDR2: SGHVS, FQNEAQ. V dropped 0 bases and J dropped 4 bases, with 20 bases sitting between them. The CDR3 contains 18 residues. The CDR3 sequence is CASSLAGGLSFWADTQYF. CDR3 DNA sequence: TGTGCCAGCAGCTTAGCGGGGGGATTATCATTTTGGGCAGATACGCAGTATTTT.

This clone was recorded a few times. The rearrangement uses TRBV7-7 and TRBJ2-7, with a weak D call TRBD2 (6 bases). V was trimmed by 8 bases and J by 3 bases, leaving 29 bases between them. Germline values: CDR1 SSHAT, CDR2 FNYEAQ (reference sequence). This CDR3 has 18 amino acids. CDR3 residues: CASCSLSNARDSNYEQYF. The CDR3 DNA sequence: TGTGCCAGCTGTAGCTTATCCAACGCCCGGGACTCGAACTACGAGCAGTACTTC.

The J gene is TRBJ1-5, the V gene TRBV2, with 7 bases lining up with TRBD1. The CDR3 spans 14 residues. The J segment lost 4 bases and the V segment lost 4 bases, leaving 4 bases of the junction unmatched. Germline CDR1 and CDR2: SNHLY and FYNNEI. CDR3 protein: CASSGDRENQPQHF. CDR3 DNA: TGTGCCAGCAGTGGAGACAGGGAGAATCAGCCCCAGCATTTT.

This clone showed up just a few times. The chain links TRBV6-1 to TRBJ2-2, with D hard to call. V lost 10 bases, J lost 3 bases, and 9 bases lay in between. Germline-derived CDR1 and CDR2 are MNHNS and SASEGT. The CDR3 sequence is 12 residues long. CDR3 region: CAIILDTGELFF. In DNA, the CDR3 is TGTGCCATTATACTCGACACCGGGGAGCTGTTTTTT.

This clone occurred once. The rearrangement links TRBV7-8 to TRBJ2-7; tentatively, D is TRBD2 (6 bases). This CDR3 region has 13 residues. Germline V gene data show CDR1 as SGHVS and CDR2 as FQNEAQ. Trimming left V 8 bases short and J 2 bases short, with 13 bases between. CDR3 sequence reads: CASRRDSTYEQYF. CDR3 nucleotide sequence: TGTGCCAGCCGCCGGGACTCTACCTACGAGCAGTACTTC.

The chain has TRBV28 and TRBJ1-6; weak D call: TRBD1 (6 bases). The CDR3 sequence is 15 residues long. Trimming left V 3 bases short and J 7 bases short, with 13 bases between. In germline, CDR1 is MDHEN, CDR2 SYDVKM. CDR3 in DNA: TGTGCCAGCAGTTTTTCCGACAGGAGAAATTCACCCCTCCACTTT. It is translated as CASSFSDRRNSPLHF. Combining the CDR3 with reference TRBV28 and TRBJ1-6 gives the whole variable domain DVKVTQSSRYLVKRTGEKVFLECVQDMDHENMFWYRQDPGLGLRLIYFSYDVKMKEKGDIPEGYSVSREKKERFSLILESASTNQTSMYLCASSFSDRRNSPLHFGNGTRLTVT.

The chain carries TRBV6-5 and TRBJ1-1; the match to TRBD1 covers 7 bases. This CDR3 is built from 15 residues. Trimming cost V 2 bases and J 1 base; bases outside gene matches: 4. Germline CDR1 reads MNHEY; CDR2 reads SVGAGI. The CDR3 DNA is TGTGCCAGCAGTTACATCGACAGGGCGAACACTGAAGCTTTCTTT. This sequence encodes CASSYIDRANTEAFF.

The chain recombines TRBV5-1 with TRBJ1-4; D call uncertain. Trimming took off 5 bases at V and 3 bases at J, with 8 bases between the two ends. The CDR3 totals 13 residues. The germline V gene has CDR1 SGHRS and CDR2 YFSETQ. The CDR3 coding sequence is TGCGCCAGCAGAACCCGGGCTAATGAAAAACTGTTTTTT. This translates into CASRTRANEKLFF.

The V and J genes are TRBV5-1 and TRBJ1-4; D perhaps matches TRBD1 (5 bases). This CDR3 has 16 amino acids. CDR1 and CDR2 (germline): SGHRS, YFSETQ. The V gene lost 4 bases and the J gene lost 0 bases, with 13 bases spanning the gap. The CDR3 DNA reads TGCGCCAGCAGCCCGGGGACTCCCGCAACTAATGAAAAACTGTTTTTT. Its protein is CASSPGTPATNEKLFF.